Below, 15 T cell receptor beta chains from the same sample are listed, as sequenced in a study of blood T cell repertoires in COVID-19. Using immunoSEQ multiplex PCR, the repertoire was profiled, and TCRdb retains in-frame clones only, with some absent. The sample has under 450,000 clones, 70% to 85% seen once. Sequenced sample: peripheral blood. The receptors were gathered from a human donor with acute or convalescent COVID-19. The donor label of this sample is uncertain.

This chain links TRBV5-1 with TRBJ2-3; 8 bases line up with TRBD2. This CDR3 spans 16 amino acids. J was trimmed by 6 bases and V by 0 bases; bases with no gene match: 9. Germline lookup yields CDR1 SGHRS and CDR2 YFSETQ. CDR3 loop: CASSLVVAGLDDTQYF. As DNA, the CDR3 is TGCGCCAGCAGCTTGGTAGTAGCGGGACTCGACGATACGCAGTATTTT. The full variable domain, completed using reference TRBV5-1 and TRBJ2-3, is KAGVTQTPRYLIKTRGQQVTLSCSPISGHRSVSWYQQTPGQGLQFLFEYFSETQRNKGNFPGRFSGRQFSNSRSEMNVSTLELGDSALYLCASSLVVAGLDDTQYFGPGTRLTVL.

The chain recombines TRBV25-1 with TRBJ2-5; D might be TRBD1 (6 bases). The V gene's germline CDR1 is MGHDK and CDR2 SYGVNS. The CDR3 loop spans 18 amino acids. V lost 3 bases to trimming and J lost 5 bases, with 25 bases between them. CDR3 loop: CASSDINRLRIRGETQYF. CDR3 in DNA: TGTGCCAGCAGTGATATCAATAGACTTCGAATAAGGGGGGAGACCCAGTACTTC.

The genes are TRBV7-9 and TRBJ2-3; D may be TRBD2 (6 bases). The germline V gene has CDR1 SEHNR and CDR2 FQNEAQ (reference sequence). The CDR3 runs to 15 residues. V lost 1 base to trimming and J lost 2 bases, with 10 bases between them. Here the CDR3 DNA reads TGTGCCAGCAGCTTAGGGGGACTCGACACAGATACGCAGTATTTT. This encodes CASSLGGLDTDTQYF.

This chain uses TRBV6-5 with TRBJ2-1, with unresolved D. The germline V and J ends were trimmed by 7 bases and 5 bases, with 18 bases remaining between them. The germline V gene encodes CDR1 MNHEY and CDR2 SVGAGI. The length of the CDR3 is 15 residues. The CDR3 region is CASTLTARFNNEQFF. The CDR3 DNA sequence: TGTGCCAGCACCTTGACTGCTCGGTTCAACAATGAGCAGTTCTTC.

The chain joins TRBV5-1 to TRBJ1-2, with 11 positions matching TRBD1. With 0 bases clipped from V and 6 bases from J, the junction kept 4 bases outside the gene matches. The CDR3 has 15 amino acids. Per the germline V gene, CDR1 is SGHRS and CDR2 is YFSETQ. DNA for the CDR3: TGCGCCAGCAGCTTGGCCGGACAGGGGGCGGATGGCTACACCTTC. Translated, it gives CASSLAGQGADGYTF. The full variable domain, with the rest looked up from reference TRBV5-1 and TRBJ1-2, is KAGVTQTPRYLIKTRGQQVTLSCSPISGHRSVSWYQQTPGQGLQFLFEYFSETQRNKGNFPGRFSGRQFSNSRSEMNVSTLELGDSALYLCASSLAGQGADGYTFGSGTRLTVV.

This rearrangement joins TRBV3-1 (or the pseudogene TRBV3-2) to TRBJ1-1, with D possibly matching TRBD1 (6 bases). Germline V lookup: CDR1 LGHDT, CDR2 YNNKEL (reference sequence). V was cut by 5 bases and J by 4 bases, with 20 bases left in between. The CDR3 contains 16 residues. The chain's CDR3 is CASSLGGDWRGTEAFF. The CDR3 coding sequence is TGTGCCAGCAGCTTAGGGGGTGACTGGAGAGGCACTGAAGCTTTCTTT.

The chain joins TRBV6-5 to TRBJ1-6; D ambiguous. Germline assignment: CDR1 MNHEY and CDR2 SVGAGI. The length of the CDR3 is 12 residues. Between the trimmed V and J ends, which lost 5 bases and 8 bases, there was a span of 7 bases. This CDR3 reads CASSQQYSPLHF. Written as DNA, the CDR3 is TGTGCCAGCAGTCAACAGTATTCACCCCTCCACTTT.

The chain has TRBV12-3 or TRBV12-4 and TRBJ2-1, with D tentatively TRBD2 (6 bases). This CDR3 spans 13 amino acids. V was cut by 8 bases and J by 9 bases, with 17 bases left in between. CDR3 amino acids: CASQDLALGEQFF. The DNA for the CDR3 is TGTGCCAGCCAAGATCTAGCGCTGGGTGAGCAGTTCTTC.

This clone was counted a single time. The genes are TRBV18 and TRBJ1-3; TRBD1 matches 8 bases. J lost 3 bases, V lost 2 bases, and 6 bases had no gene match. This CDR3 is 16 amino acids long. CDR1 and CDR2 from the germline V gene are KGHSH and LQKENI. The CDR3 here is CASSPWTGNYGNTIYF. The CDR3 DNA sequence: TGTGCCAGCTCACCATGGACAGGGAACTATGGAAACACCATATATTTT.

The V call is TRBV9, the J call TRBJ1-4; TRBD1 aligns across 7 bases. The CDR3 spans 17 residues. The junction had 11 bases not matched to a gene; V was cut back by 3 bases and J by 3 bases. In germline, CDR1 is SGDLS, CDR2 YYNGEE. The CDR3 protein is CASSAGTVSGANEKLFF. CDR3 sequence (DNA): TGTGCCAGCAGCGCCGGGACAGTTTCGGGGGCTAATGAAAAACTGTTTTTT. Together with reference TRBV9 and TRBJ1-4, the CDR3 gives the full variable domain: DSGVTQTPKHLITATGQRVTLRCSPRSGDLSVYWYQQSLDQGLQFLIQYYNGEERAKGNILERFSAQQFPDLHSELNLSSLELGDSALYFCASSAGTVSGANEKLFFGSGTQLSVL.

CDR3: CATGVGADNQPQHF. The CDR3 bases are TGTGCCACCGGGGTTGGGGCAGACAATCAGCCCCAGCATTTT. The rearrangement uses TRBV15 and TRBJ1-5; weak D call: TRBD1 (5 bases). The V gene's germline CDR1 is LNHNV and CDR2 YYDKDF (reference sequence). CDR3 length equals 14 residues. V gave up 8 bases and J gave up 3 bases, with 14 bases separating them.

The rearrangement uses TRBV5-1 and TRBJ1-2, with TRBD1 as a possible D gene (5 bases). The CDR3 consists of 11 residues. Trimming left V 8 bases short and J 8 bases short, with 13 bases between. Germline-derived CDR1 and CDR2 are SGHRS and YFSETQ. DNA of the CDR3: TGCGCCAGTACGGAGGGGTCCGGCTACACCTTC. Protein sequence: CASTEGSGYTF.

In its sample, this clone was seen many times. This chain connects TRBV12-3 or TRBV12-4 to TRBJ2-3; 7 nucleotides line up with TRBD1. The CDR3 loop spans 12 amino acids. Germline trimming cut 6 bases from V and 5 bases from J; bases unmatched to any gene: 2. CDR3 nucleotides: TGTGCCAGCAGGACAGGGAAAGATACGCAGTATTTT. This sequence encodes CASRTGKDTQYF.

This clone was found once. The J gene is TRBJ1-2, the V gene TRBV7-2; D gene ambiguous. Looked up from germline, CDR1 is SGHTA and CDR2 is FQGNSA. V was trimmed by 5 bases and J by 5 bases, leaving 18 bases between them. This CDR3 is 15 amino acids long. The CDR3 DNA reads as TGTGCCAGCAGCGCCCTTTTGGGGAGGGTATATGGCTACACCTTC. It yields the protein CASSALLGRVYGYTF. Supplemented by reference TRBV7-2 and TRBJ1-2, the full variable domain reads GAGVSQSPSNKVTEKGKDVELRCDPISGHTALYWYRQSLGQGLEFLIYFQGNSAPDKSGLPSDRFSAERTGGSVSTLTIQRTQQEDSAVYLCASSALLGRVYGYTFGSGTRLTVV.

The genes are TRBV5-1 and TRBJ2-5; 9 bases match TRBD2. J gave up 4 bases and V 4 bases, and 14 bases lay outside the gene matches. Germline-derived CDR1 and CDR2 are SGHRS and YFSETQ. The CDR3 is made up of 17 amino acids. CDR3 protein: CASSSSGGVVPTETQYF. CDR3 bases: TGCGCCAGCAGCAGTAGCGGGGGAGTCGTACCAACAGAGACCCAGTACTTC.